What follows are 10 T cell receptor beta chains derived from one specimen sequenced in a study of T cells in Graves' hyperthyroidism and ophthalmopathy. RNA transcripts provided the source from which TCR beta CDR3 regions were amplified. The study used the HTBI primer set for a first-round RT-PCR of the TCR CDR3. MiXCR was run by TCRdb on the multiplex PCR reads, yielding one entry per CDR3 protein. In the table there are around 800,000 distinct CDR3 sequences, 38% of which are singletons. Material: blood. These receptors were collected from a man aged 18 to 30 with Graves' hyperthyroidism.

The chain uses TRBV9 and TRBJ1-1, with D possibly matching TRBD1 (6 bases). The V and J ends lost 3 bases and 5 bases respectively, with 14 bases between them. Germline V gene lookup returns CDR1 SGDLS and CDR2 YYNGEE. The CDR3 consists of 14 residues. CDR3 coding DNA: TGTGCCAGCAGCGGACGGGGGGGGGCAACTGAAGCTTTCTTT. It specifies CASSGRGGATEAFF.

This clonotype was seen repeatedly, ten times or more. This chain uses TRBV10-3 with TRBJ2-7, with TRBD2 identical over 9 bases. The germline V gene has CDR1 ENHRY and CDR2 SYGVKD. The CDR3 covers 13 residues. The J segment lost 1 base and the V segment lost 6 bases, leaving 1 base of the junction unmatched. In DNA, the CDR3 is TGTGCCATCAGGAGCGGGGGGTCCTACGAGCAGTACTTC. Translated: CAIRSGGSYEQYF.

This clonotype appeared a few times. This chain uses TRBV2 with TRBJ2-2, with D possibly TRBD2 on 6 matching bases. There are 15 residues in the CDR3. Germline CDR1 is SNHLY and CDR2 is FYNNEI. V lost 3 bases and J 5 bases, leaving 13 bases between the germline ends. This CDR3 is CASSERAGTTGELFF. The CDR3 coding sequence is TGTGCCAGCAGTGAGAGGGCGGGAACTACCGGGGAGCTGTTTTTT.

This clonotype turned up a few times. The rearrangement uses TRBV25-1 and TRBJ2-5; TRBD2 is a possible D gene (6 bases). Trimming took 6 bases from V and 3 from J, leaving 14 bases between them. CDR3 length equals 14 residues. Germline assignment: CDR1 MGHDK and CDR2 SYGVNS. CDR3 loop: CASSGSGVEETQYF. CDR3 DNA sequence: TGTGCCAGCAGCGGTTCGGGGGTTGAAGAGACCCAGTACTTC.

This clonotype showed up many times. This chain joins TRBV9 and TRBJ2-5, with no clear D. The CDR3 is 14 amino acids. V shed 0 bases and J shed 1 base, with 7 bases lying between them. Germline V gives CDR1 SGDLS, CDR2 YYNGEE. This chain's CDR3 is CASSVGDTQETQYF. The CDR3 nucleotides read TGTGCCAGCAGCGTAGGTGACACCCAAGAGACCCAGTACTTC.

This clonotype was counted ten times or more. The chain combines TRBV12-3 or TRBV12-4 with TRBJ2-5; 10 bases are a match to TRBD1. V was clipped by 4 bases and J by 7 bases; unmatched bases: 6. This CDR3 spans 14 amino acids. CDR3 protein: CASSSDRTGGTQYF. Here the CDR3 DNA reads TGTGCCAGCAGTTCCGACCGGACAGGGGGGACCCAGTACTTC.

This CDR3 is CSARDPLGLAANTGELFF. For the CDR3, the DNA is TGCAGTGCTAGAGATCCCCTGGGACTAGCGGCGAACACCGGGGAGCTGTTTTTT. The chain couples TRBV20-1 to TRBJ2-2; 11 bases map to TRBD2. Germline V CDR1 and CDR2: DFQATT, SNEGSKA (reference sequence). The length of the CDR3 is 18 residues. The ends lost 0 bases at V and 0 bases at J; junction bases unmatched: 6.

This clonotype was found a few times. The chain links TRBV7-9 to TRBJ1-1, with 10 bases that match TRBD1. The V and J ends lost 6 bases and 2 bases, in that order; junction bases with no gene match: 6. Per germline, CDR1 SEHNR and CDR2 FQNEAQ (reference sequence). This CDR3 has 15 amino acids. The CDR3 loop is CASRPDRGVNTEAFF. CDR3 sequence (DNA): TGTGCCAGCAGACCGGACAGGGGGGTAAACACTGAAGCTTTCTTT. Variable domain in full (rest from reference TRBV7-9 and TRBJ1-1): DTGVSQNPRHKITKRGQNVTFRCDPISEHNRLYWYRQTLGQGPEFLTYFQNEAQLEKSRLLSDRFSAERPKGSFSTLEIQRTEQGDSAMYLCASRPDRGVNTEAFFGQGTRLTVV.

This chain joins TRBV6-6 and TRBJ1-5; 10 bases match TRBD1. The CDR3 contains 15 residues. Unmatched junction bases numbered 5, after V lost 4 bases and J lost 5 bases. Germline-derived CDR1 and CDR2 are MNHNY and SVGAGI (reference sequence). CDR3 amino acids: CASSFDRGRDQPQHF. The CDR3 DNA reads as TGTGCCAGCAGTTTCGACAGGGGGCGAGATCAGCCCCAGCATTTT.

Turning to this clonotype: One end of the junction varies from germline; a read error may be responsible. The V and J genes are TRBV7-8 and TRBJ1-5; D gene uncertain. In germline, CDR1 is SGHVS, CDR2 FQNEAQ. The CDR3 spans 16 residues. The DNA of the CDR3 is TGCGCCAGCAGCCAACTAGGTGGGGATAGCAATCAGCCCCAGCATTTT. The encoded protein is CASSQLGGDSNQPQHF.